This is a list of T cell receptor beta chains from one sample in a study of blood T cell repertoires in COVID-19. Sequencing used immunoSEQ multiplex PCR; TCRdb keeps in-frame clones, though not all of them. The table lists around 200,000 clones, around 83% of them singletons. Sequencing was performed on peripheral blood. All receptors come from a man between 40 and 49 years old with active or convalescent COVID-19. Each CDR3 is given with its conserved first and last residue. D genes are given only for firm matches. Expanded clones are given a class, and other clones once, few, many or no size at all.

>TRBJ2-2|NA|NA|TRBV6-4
TGTGCCAGCAGCGACGTAGCGAATTCGAACACCGGGGAGCTGTTTTTT
CASSDVANSNTGELFF
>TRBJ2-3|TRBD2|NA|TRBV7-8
TGTGCCAGCAGCTTACTTATTGGCGGGAGCGGGACAGATACGCAGTATTTT
CASSLLIGGSGTDTQYF
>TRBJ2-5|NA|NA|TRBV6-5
TGTGCCAGCAGTTACTCGTTGCCAGGGACAACCCAGTACTTC
CASSYSLPGTTQYF
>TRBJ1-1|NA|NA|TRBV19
TGTGCCAGTAGTAAGCGCGGGGGGAACACTGAAGCTTTCTTT
CASSKRGGNTEAFF
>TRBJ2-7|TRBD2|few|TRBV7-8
TGTGCCAGCAGCTCCCCATTAGCGGGATTCTCCTACGAGCAGTACTTC
CASSSPLAGFSYEQYF
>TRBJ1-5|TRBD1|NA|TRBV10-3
TGTGCCACCCAGGGGGGATTGGGCGTAGGTCAGCCCCAGCATTTT
CATQGGLGVGQPQHF
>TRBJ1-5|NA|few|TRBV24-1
TGTGCCACCAGCCCCGAGGGAAATCAGCCCCAGCATTTT
CATSPEGNQPQHF
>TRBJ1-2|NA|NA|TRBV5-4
TGTGCCAGCAGCCCACCCGGGACAACTAACTATGGCTACACCTTC
CASSPPGTTNYGYTF
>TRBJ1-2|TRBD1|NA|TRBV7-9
TGTGCCAGCAGCTCGCCCGGACAGGGGGACTATGGCTACACCTTC
CASSSPGQGDYGYTF
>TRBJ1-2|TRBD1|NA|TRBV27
TGTGCCAGCAGTTTATCGGGCAACGACAGGGGCTATGGCTACACCTTC
CASSLSGNDRGYGYTF
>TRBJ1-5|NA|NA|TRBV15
TGTGCCACCAGCCTACGGGAGGGTCAGCCCCAGCATTTT
CATSLREGQPQHF
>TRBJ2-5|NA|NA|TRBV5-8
TGTGCCAGCAGCTTGGCTCTGGGGGCCGGAGAGACCCAGTACTTC
CASSLALGAGETQYF
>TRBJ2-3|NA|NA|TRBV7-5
TGTGTCAGAAGCTTAGCAACCCGGGACAGGAGCACAGATACGCAGTATTTT
CVRSLATRDRSTDTQYF
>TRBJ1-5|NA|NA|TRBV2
TGTGCCAGCAGTGAAGACAGGGTCAGCAATCAGCCCCAGCATTTT
CASSEDRVSNQPQHF
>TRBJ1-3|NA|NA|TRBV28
TGTGCCAGCAGTGGAGGGGTTTACTCTGGAAACACCATATATTTT
CASSGGVYSGNTIYF
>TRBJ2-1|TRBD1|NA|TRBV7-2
TGTGCCAGCAGCCTAGGACAGGGGCCAGGTTATGAGCAGTTCTTC
CASSLGQGPGYEQFF
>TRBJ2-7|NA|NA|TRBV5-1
TGCGCCAGCAGCTTGGTGGTGGGAGTAGGCTACGAGCAGTACTTC
CASSLVVGVGYEQYF